This passage covers 28 T cell receptor beta chains from one sample sequenced in a study of T cell repertoires in cytomegalovirus infection. TCRdb reanalysed the reads using MiXCR and keeps one entry per CDR3 protein. This table has 380,000 or so distinct CDR3 sequences, around a third appearing once. These receptors' antigens are unknown. This specimen consisted of cultured PBMCs, obtained from culture after CMV antigen stimulation. All receptors derive from a human donor in good health (CMV status not recorded). Some clones in this sample may be carry-over from other donors' samples.

The chain is built from TRBV7-2 and TRBJ2-3, with 7 bases identical to TRBD1. After removal of 1 base from V and 3 bases from J, the junction contained 7 bases not matched to a gene. This CDR3 comprises 16 residues. CDR1 is SGHTA, CDR2 FQGNSA, per germline. The CDR3 is CASSLVAGGKTDTQYF. The CDR3 coding sequence is TGTGCCAGCAGCTTAGTGGCAGGGGGAAAGACAGATACGCAGTATTTT. The whole variable domain, filled in from reference TRBV7-2 and TRBJ2-3, reads GAGVSQSPSNKVTEKGKDVELRCDPISGHTALYWYRQSLGQGLEFLIYFQGNSAPDKSGLPSDRFSAERTGGSVSTLTIQRTQQEDSAVYLCASSLVAGGKTDTQYFGPGTRLTVL.

This clonotype was found a few times. The chain is built from TRBV6-5 and TRBJ2-3, with 9 bases lining up with TRBD2. The CDR3 is 15 amino acids. With 8 bases clipped from V and 3 bases from J, the junction kept 9 bases outside the gene matches. CDR1 and CDR2 (germline): MNHEY, SVGAGI. DNA of the CDR3: TGTGCCAGCCGAGCTAGCGGGGACTTGACAGATACGCAGTATTTT. This gives the protein CASRASGDLTDTQYF.

This rearrangement joins TRBV2 to TRBJ1-1; D gene ambiguous. The CDR3 loop spans 11 amino acids. V lost 7 bases and J 4 bases, leaving 7 bases between the germline ends. Germline CDR1 and CDR2: SNHLY and FYNNEI. This chain's CDR3 is CASMYGTEAFF. The CDR3 DNA reads as TGTGCCAGCATGTACGGCACTGAAGCTTTCTTT.

The CDR3 sequence is CSARWANTEAFF. Written as DNA, the CDR3 is TGCAGTGCTAGGTGGGCGAACACTGAAGCTTTCTTT. The gene calls are TRBV20-1 and TRBJ1-1; D remains ambiguous. The CDR3 is 12 residues long. Germline loops: CDR1 DFQATT, CDR2 SNEGSKA (reference sequence). V was shortened by 3 bases and J by 1 base, with 6 bases between the two germline ends.

V usage is TRBV5-4 and J usage is TRBJ2-3; 9 nucleotides agree with TRBD2. CDR1 SGHNT and CDR2 YYREEE come from the germline V gene (reference sequence). The V gene end was trimmed by 1 base and the J gene end by 5 bases; junction bases not matched to a gene: 17. This CDR3 region has 19 residues. CDR3 nucleotides: TGTGCCAGCAGCTTGCTCGGCGGGAGGGTTCCGCGGGATCAAGATACGCAGTATTTT. Translating it yields CASSLLGGRVPRDQDTQYF.

This clonotype was picked up a small number of times. The rearrangement links TRBV12-5 to TRBJ2-3, with 10 bases identical to TRBD2. The germline gives CDR1 LGHNT, CDR2 FRNRAP. This CDR3 is 19 amino acids long. With V trimmed by 5 bases and J by 2 bases, 16 bases remained unmatched. The CDR3 loop is CASGPGPASGREATDTQYF. Here the CDR3 DNA reads TGTGCTAGTGGTCCGGGTCCGGCTAGCGGGAGAGAGGCCACAGATACGCAGTATTTT.

This clonotype was seen ten or more times. The chain employs TRBV7-2 and TRBJ2-6; no firm D call. Trimming stripped 5 bases from V and 1 base from J, with 6 bases between. CDR3 length equals 14 residues. Germline V gene data show CDR1 as SGHTA and CDR2 as FQGNSA. For the CDR3, the DNA is TGTGCCAGCAGCACCAGGTCTGGGGCCAACGTCCTGACTTTC. Translation: CASSTRSGANVLTF.

This rearrangement joins TRBV28 to TRBJ2-7, with no clear D. Trimming removed 5 bases at V and 3 bases at J, with 14 bases between. The CDR3 sequence is 14 residues long. Germline V gene lookup returns CDR1 MDHEN and CDR2 SYDVKM. CDR3 loop: CASSDLQALYEQYF. The CDR3 DNA is TGTGCCAGCAGTGACCTTCAGGCCCTCTACGAGCAGTACTTC.

The rearrangement joins TRBV11-2 to TRBJ2-2; D not resolved. This CDR3 region has 15 residues. Per germline, CDR1 SGHAT and CDR2 FQNNGV. V was shortened by 1 base and J by 5 bases, with 11 bases between the two germline ends. The DNA of the CDR3 is TGTGCCAGCAGCTTAGTTTCCTTCCCGACCGGGGAGCTGTTTTTT. It yields the protein CASSLVSFPTGELFF.

The table lists this clonotype with a few counts. V is TRBV29-1 and J is TRBJ2-1, with TRBD2 matching 10 bases. The CDR3 has 15 amino acids. Germline V gene data show CDR1 as SQVTM and CDR2 as ANQGSEA. CDR3 loop: CSAVGGSSGSNEQFF. The CDR3 nucleotides are TGCAGTGCAGTTGGGGGTTCTAGCGGGAGCAATGAGCAGTTCTTC.

This clonotype was detected only once. The chain is built from TRBV19 and TRBJ2-2; TRBD2 aligns across 9 bases. Looked up from germline, CDR1 is LNHDA and CDR2 is SQIVND (reference sequence). The V gene end was trimmed by 5 bases and the J gene end by 6 bases; junction bases not matched to a gene: 13. CDR3 length: 17 residues. The CDR3: CASSPVGLALKAGELFF. CDR3 coding DNA: TGTGCCAGTAGTCCAGTCGGACTAGCGCTCAAAGCCGGGGAGCTGTTTTTT.

A few counts support this clonotype. J is TRBJ1-2 and V is TRBV30; perhaps TRBD1 as D (5 bases). Trimming took off 4 bases at V and 3 bases at J, with 12 bases between the two ends. Germline V gene data show CDR1 as GTSNPN and CDR2 as SVGIG (reference sequence). The CDR3 is made up of 13 amino acids. The CDR3 DNA reads TGTGCCTGGAAGGGTGGGACTCACTATGGCTACACCTTC. It translates to CAWKGGTHYGYTF.

The chain is built from TRBV7-2 and TRBJ2-3, with D possibly matching TRBD2 (5 bases). Trimming took off 5 bases at V and 0 bases at J, with 15 bases between the two ends. The germline V gene has CDR1 SGHTA and CDR2 FQGNSA. The CDR3 is made up of 16 amino acids. CDR3 coding DNA: TGTGCCAGCAGCAACCGAGGGTTAGTAAGCACAGATACGCAGTATTTT. Its protein is CASSNRGLVSTDTQYF.

The J gene is TRBJ1-2, the V gene TRBV7-1; tentative D call: TRBD1 (6 bases). TRBV7-1 is marked as an open reading frame, function uncertain. CDR3 length equals 13 residues. V was shortened by 6 bases and J by 8 bases, with 16 bases between the two germline ends. CDR3 region: CASSLVGGGGYTF. In nucleotides, the CDR3 is TGTGCCAGCAGTCTCGTCGGGGGCGGAGGCTACACCTTC.

The chain has TRBV7-9 and TRBJ2-7; no definite D call. With 1 base removed from V and 0 bases from J, the gap between germline ends came to 13 bases. The CDR3 runs 16 residues. CDR1 is SEHNR and CDR2 is FQNEAQ in the germline V gene (reference sequence). CDR3 sequence (DNA): TGTGCCAGCAGCTTAGTCTCGTTAGAGGCCTCCTACGAGCAGTACGTC. This translates into CASSLVSLEASYEQYV.

This clonotype was picked up a small number of times. The genes are TRBV6-2 or TRBV6-3 and TRBJ2-3; TRBD1 is a possible D gene (6 bases). Trimming pared 4 bases from V and 6 bases from J, leaving 14 bases between. Germline CDR1 MNHEY, CDR2 SVGEGT. CDR3 size: 14 residues. The CDR3 nucleotides read TGTGCCAGCAGTTTTGGACAGCCTCCTGATACGCAGTATTTT. This encodes CASSFGQPPDTQYF.

This clonotype was found many times. The chain employs TRBV5-6 and TRBJ1-1; D call uncertain. This CDR3 is built from 13 residues. Germline V lookup: CDR1 SGHDT, CDR2 YYEEEE. V shed 0 bases and J shed 6 bases, with 9 bases lying between them. DNA for the CDR3: TGTGCCAGCAGCTTGGTATCGACCCCTGAAGCTTTCTTT. Translation: CASSLVSTPEAFF.

V gene TRBV19 combines with J gene TRBJ2-1; possibly TRBD1 for D (5 bases). Germline V gene lookup returns CDR1 LNHDA and CDR2 SQIVND (reference sequence). CDR3 size: 20 residues. With 1 base removed from V and 0 bases from J, the gap between germline ends came to 22 bases. CDR3 protein: CASSIGLTLGAKNSYNEQFF. Here the CDR3 DNA reads TGTGCCAGTAGTATAGGACTGACGCTAGGGGCCAAAAACTCCTACAATGAGCAGTTCTTC.

J is TRBJ2-3 and V is TRBV24-1; no definite D call. This CDR3 has 14 residues. The V end was cut by 4 bases, the J end by 0 bases, with 7 bases between. Germline loops: CDR1 KGHDR, CDR2 SFDVKD. The CDR3 is CATSDPDSTDTQYF. CDR3 coding DNA: TGTGCCACCAGTGACCCGGACAGCACAGATACGCAGTATTTT.

This chain uses TRBV7-4 with TRBJ2-3, with a possible D match to TRBD2 (6 bases). This CDR3 contains 16 residues. The V gene's germline CDR1 is SGHVT and CDR2 SQSDAQ. V was pared by 7 bases and J by 1 base, with 18 bases between. CDR3 bases: TGTGCCAGCAACTATAATGGGGGACTGCGCACAGATACGCAGTATTTT. Residues: CASNYNGGLRTDTQYF.

The rearrangement joins TRBV7-8 to TRBJ1-1; D uncertain. Germline V CDR1 and CDR2: SGHVS, FQNEAQ. This CDR3 is 15 amino acids long. Trimming took 0 bases from V and 1 from J, leaving 9 bases between them. Written as DNA, the CDR3 is TGTGCCAGCAGCTTAGCGGGGTCGGCGAACACTGAAGCTTTCTTT. Its translation is CASSLAGSANTEAFF. Together with reference TRBV7-8 and TRBJ1-1, the CDR3 gives the full variable domain: GAGVSQSPRYKVAKRGQDVALRCDPISGHVSLFWYQQALGQGPEFLTYFQNEAQLDKSGLPSDRFFAERPEGSVSTLKIQRTQQEDSAVYLCASSLAGSANTEAFFGQGTRLTVV.

The DNA of the CDR3 is TGTGCCAGCAGCATAACAGGGAGTCGGGAAAAACTGTTTTTT. Translated, it gives CASSITGSREKLFF. The chain recombines TRBV7-2 with TRBJ1-4; a possible D gene is TRBD1 (6 bases). Germline loops: CDR1 SGHTA, CDR2 FQGNSA. V was pared by 5 bases and J by 8 bases, with 15 bases between. This CDR3 comprises 14 residues.

The chain uses TRBV7-2 and TRBJ1-4; the D is unclear. The germline gives CDR1 SGHTA, CDR2 FQGNSA. CDR3 length: 15 amino acids. V shed 0 bases and J shed 7 bases, with 12 bases lying between them. The CDR3 reads CASSLAVGWGEKLFF. The CDR3 DNA is TGTGCCAGCAGCTTAGCGGTGGGTTGGGGTGAAAAACTGTTTTTT.

In this sample, this clonotype turned up many times. The chain recombines TRBV29-1 with TRBJ2-1; D is possibly TRBD2 (5 bases). The CDR3 has 15 amino acids. Germline assignment: CDR1 SQVTM and CDR2 ANQGSEA. V dropped 6 bases and J dropped 8 bases, with 23 bases sitting between them. For the CDR3, the DNA is TGCAGCGTCCCGTGGCGGGCCAGGAGTTCCGATGAGCAGTTCTTC. Its translation is CSVPWRARSSDEQFF.

The chain employs TRBV7-9 and TRBJ1-2; D uncertain. Germline-derived CDR1 and CDR2 are SEHNR and FQNEAQ (reference sequence). This CDR3 is built from 12 residues. V gave up 2 bases and J gave up 8 bases, with 9 bases separating them. The DNA for the CDR3 is TGTGCCAGCAGCTTACCCGACACCGGCTACACCTTC. This gives the protein CASSLPDTGYTF.

The chain links TRBV7-2 to TRBJ2-7; TRBD1 might be the D (5 bases). V was pared by 6 bases and J by 3 bases, with 15 bases between. There are 14 residues in the CDR3. Germline CDR1 and CDR2: SGHTA and FQGNSA. The DNA for the CDR3 is TGTGCCAGCAGTTTCGACCGACAGTACTACGAGCAGTACTTC. Residues: CASSFDRQYYEQYF.

Only a few counts were recorded for this clonotype. The V call is TRBV6-2 or TRBV6-3, the J call TRBJ2-7; 12 nucleotides match TRBD2. Germline lookup yields CDR1 MNHEY and CDR2 SVGEGT. CDR3 length equals 16 residues. Germline trimming cut 2 bases from V and 6 bases from J; bases unmatched to any gene: 8. The CDR3 DNA follows: TGTGCCAGCAGTTACCTAGCGGGAGGGCCGCGGGGCGAGCAGTACGTC. This encodes CASSYLAGGPRGEQYV.

This clonotype was detected a few times. The chain joins TRBV12-3 or TRBV12-4 to TRBJ2-5, with D tentatively TRBD2 (6 bases). Trimming shortened V by 3 bases and J by 8 bases, and 13 bases separated the two germline ends. CDR3 size: 13 residues. For the CDR3, the DNA is TGTGCCAGCAGTTTCCCCGGGGGTCGCACCCAGTACTTC. Its translation: CASSFPGGRTQYF.